These T cell receptor beta chains were read from a single sample in a study of cytomegalovirus exposure and HLA in healthy donors. Profiled with immunoSEQ multiplex PCR; TCRdb holds only in-frame clones, not every one. The data show 57,000 or so clones, around 90% seen once. What was sequenced was PBMCs. These receptors were taken from a woman in her 30s in good health and CMV-seronegative. The CDR3 runs from the conserved cysteine through the conserved F or W. D genes are given only for firm matches. Clone size appears in some rows only: once, few, many, or a class for an expanded clone.

TRBJ2-7 | NA | TRBD2 | TRBV7-9 | TGTGCCAGCAGCTCACTCACCGGGACTAGCTCCTACGAGCAGTACTTC | CASSSLTGTSSYEQYF
TRBJ2-7 | NA | TRBD1 | TRBV7-8 | TGTGCCAGCAGCCCTACAGACAGGGTCGACGAGCAGTACTTC | CASSPTDRVDEQYF
TRBJ2-7 | once | TRBD2 | TRBV30 | TGTGCCTGGAGGAAGGGACTAGCGGACTACGAGCAGTACTTC | CAWRKGLADYEQYF
TRBJ2-1 | NA | TRBD2 | TRBV4-1 | TGCGCCAGCAGTCTAGGACTAGCGGGAGACCCTGGGGATGAGCAGTTCTTC | CASSLGLAGDPGDEQFF
TRBJ2-7 | NA | TRBD1 | TRBV6-1 | TGTGCCAGCAGGCCGGGACAGGCTTTCGAGCAGTACTTC | CASRPGQAFEQYF
TRBJ2-1 | NA | TRBD2 | TRBV7-8 | TGTGCCAGCAGCTCACCCCCGAACATAGCGGGAGGCAATGAGCAGTTCTTC | CASSSPPNIAGGNEQFF
TRBJ1-2 | NA | NA | TRBV19 | TGTGCCAGTAGCCTTTCCACAAGGGGCGTTAACTATGGCTACACCTTC | CASSLSTRGVNYGYTF
TRBJ2-1 | NA | TRBD2 | TRBV28 | TGTGCCAGCAGTTTAATAGCGGGAGTCTACAATGAGCAGTTCTTC | CASSLIAGVYNEQFF
TRBJ2-7 | NA | NA | TRBV28 | TGTGCCAGCAGTTTTGGACTGGCGGCGCTCTACTTC | CASSFGLAALYF
TRBJ2-3 | NA | NA | TRBV19 | TGTGCCAGTAGTATTGAGGATACGCAGTATTTT | CASSIEDTQYF
TRBJ1-5 | NA | NA | TRBV4-1 | TGCGCCAGCAGCCAAGATTCGGGGGTGAGCAATCAGCCCCAGCATTTT | CASSQDSGVSNQPQHF
TRBJ2-3 | NA | NA | TRBV27 | TGTGCCAGCAGTTCCCCAGAGGGAGATACGCAGTATTTT | CASSSPEGDTQYF
TRBJ2-3 | NA | TRBD2 | TRBV5-4 | TGTGCCAGCAGCTTGGACCTAGCGGGAGTCCCAGATACGCAGTATTTT | CASSLDLAGVPDTQYF
TRBJ2-7 | NA | TRBD1 | TRBV5-6 | TGTGCCAGCAGCGGGGGACAGGGGGACGAGCAGTACTTC | CASSGGQGDEQYF
TRBJ2-1 | NA | NA | TRBV5-6 | TGTGCCAGCAGCACTAACTTCGAGCAGTTCTTC | CASSTNFEQFF
TRBJ2-2 | NA | TRBD1 | TRBV29-1 | TGCAGCGTTGATATCTCCGGGACAGGCACCGGGGAGCTGTTTTTT | CSVDISGTGTGELFF
TRBJ2-3 | NA | NA | TRBV19 | TGTGCCAGTAGTATATTAATCGGAGGGACAGATACGCAGTATTTT | CASSILIGGTDTQYF
TRBJ2-2 | NA | TRBD2 | TRBV4-3 | TGCGCCAGCAGCCAAGGTTGGGCTAGCGGGTACACCGGGGAGCTGTTTTTT | CASSQGWASGYTGELFF
TRBJ2-3 | NA | TRBD2 | TRBV30 | TGTGCCTGGAGTAATAGCGGGAGACACATCACAGATACGCAGTATTTT | CAWSNSGRHITDTQYF
TRBJ2-3 | once | TRBD2 | TRBV6-4 | TGTGCCAGCAGTGACTCGAGTCTAGCGGGAGCGGATACGCAGTATTTT | CASSDSSLAGADTQYF
TRBJ2-3 | few | TRBD2 | TRBV5-1 | TGCGCCAGCAGCTCGGGGGGGACCACAGATACGCAGTATTTT | CASSSGGTTDTQYF
TRBJ1-5 | NA | TRBD1 | TRBV5-4 | TGTGCCAGCAGCAGGGACAGGGAGAGTATGCGCCAGCATTTT | CASSRDRESMRQHF
TRBJ1-1 | NA | NA | TRBV7-3 | TGTGCCAGCAGCCCAACAGGGTTCCCGAACACTGAAGCTTTCTTT | CASSPTGFPNTEAFF
TRBJ1-5 | NA | NA | TRBV10-3 | TGTGCCATCAGTGACACAGATCAGCCCCAGCATTTT | CAISDTDQPQHF
TRBJ2-2 | NA | TRBD2 | TRBV14 | TGTGCCAGCAGGTTAGCGGGACTGAACACCGGGGAGCTGTTTTTT | CASRLAGLNTGELFF
TRBJ2-7 | NA | TRBD1 | TRBV5-1 | TGCGCCAGCAACATTTTCGGACAGGGATCCTACGAGCAGTACTTC | CASNIFGQGSYEQYF
TRBJ2-7 | NA | TRBD1 | TRBV10-3 | TGTGCCATCAGTGAGTCAGAAGTCGGGGACAGGGACCACGAGCAGTACTTC | CAISESEVGDRDHEQYF
TRBJ2-7 | NA | TRBD2 | TRBV6-5 | TGTGCCAGCAGCGAGAGGACTAGCGCCTACGAGCAGTACTTC | CASSERTSAYEQYF
TRBJ2-7 | NA | NA | TRBV29-1 | TGCAGCGTTGAATTAGGCGGCGGGCCCAGCTCCTACGAGCAGTACTTC | CSVELGGGPSSYEQYF
TRBJ1-1 | once | NA | TRBV2 | TGTGCCAGCAGTCTGATGACACTCTTTGACACTGAAGCTTTCTTT | CASSLMTLFDTEAFF
TRBJ1-1 | NA | NA | TRBV5-4 | TGTGCCAGCAGCTTGGAAATGGGTGCGGTGAGGAGCACTGAAGCTTTCTTT | CASSLEMGAVRSTEAFF
TRBJ2-5 | NA | NA | TRBV25-1 | TGTGCCAGCAGTAATTATCCCCAAGAGACCCAGTACTTC | CASSNYPQETQYF
TRBJ1-2 | NA | NA | TRBV9 | TGTGCCAGCAGCGTAGACGGGGAGGAGGCGCATGGCTACACCTTC | CASSVDGEEAHGYTF
TRBJ1-5 | once | NA | TRBV28 | TGTGCCAGCAGTGGTCGGGGTCTCGATCAGCCCCAGCATTTT | CASSGRGLDQPQHF
TRBJ2-7 | NA | NA | TRBV30 | TGTGCCTGGAGTGTACTTCGGGGGAACTCCGAGCAGTACTTC | CAWSVLRGNSEQYF
TRBJ1-1 | NA | TRBD1 | TRBV6-1 | TGTGCCAGCACCCCTGACAGGGGAGACACTGAAGCTTTCTTT | CASTPDRGDTEAFF
TRBJ2-3 | NA | TRBD1 | TRBV27 | TGTGCCAGCAGCCGCCTCCGGGACAGGCATATAGATACGCAGTATTTT | CASSRLRDRHIDTQYF
TRBJ1-2 | once | TRBD1 | TRBV19 | TGTGCCAGTAGCCCGGGACAGGGGCCCTATGGCTACACCTTC | CASSPGQGPYGYTF
TRBJ1-1 | NA | TRBD1 | TRBV14 | TGTGCCAGCAGCCAACTTAGACAGGGGGTGGCGACTGAAGCTTTCTTT | CASSQLRQGVATEAFF
TRBJ2-1 | NA | TRBD1 | TRBV14 | TGTGCCAGCAGCCTAAACTACAGGGGGAGCAATGAGCAGTTCTTC | CASSLNYRGSNEQFF
TRBJ2-5 | NA | TRBD1 | TRBV28 | TGTGCCAGCAGTCTACAGGGGGCGCAGTACTTC | CASSLQGAQYF
TRBJ2-1 | NA | TRBD2 | TRBV10-1 | TGCGCCAGCCCCCAACTAGCGTCAGATTCACACAATGAGCAGTTCTTC | CASPQLASDSHNEQFF
TRBJ2-5 | NA | TRBD2 | TRBV11-3 | TGTGCCAGCAGCTTGCTGGGACTAGGGACCACCCAGTACTTC | CASSLLGLGTTQYF
TRBJ1-5 | NA | NA | TRBV19 | TGTGCCAGTAGTATGGGAGAGGGTAGCAATCAGCCCCAGCATTTT | CASSMGEGSNQPQHF
TRBJ2-2 | NA | NA | TRBV7-8 | TGTGCCAGCAGCTTAGCTCTAAACGGGGAGCTGTTTTTT | CASSLALNGELFF
TRBJ1-1 | NA | NA | TRBV11-2 | TGTGCCAGCAGCTTCTCCAGTGACACTGAAGCTTTCTTT | CASSFSSDTEAFF
TRBJ1-1 | NA | NA | TRBV7-3 | TGTGCCAGCAGCTTAACGTCCGGGGACACTGAAGCTTTCTTT | CASSLTSGDTEAFF